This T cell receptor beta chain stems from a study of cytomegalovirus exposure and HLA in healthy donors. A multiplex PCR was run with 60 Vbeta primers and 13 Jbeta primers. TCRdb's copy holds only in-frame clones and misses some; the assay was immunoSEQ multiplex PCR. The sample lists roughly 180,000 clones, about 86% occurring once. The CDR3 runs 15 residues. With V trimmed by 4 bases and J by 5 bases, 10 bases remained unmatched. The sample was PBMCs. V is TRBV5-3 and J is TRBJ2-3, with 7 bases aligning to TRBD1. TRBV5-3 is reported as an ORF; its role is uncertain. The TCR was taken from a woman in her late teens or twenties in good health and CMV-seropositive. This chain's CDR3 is CARSGVRQGLDTQYF. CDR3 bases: TGTGCCAGAAGCGGAGTGAGACAGGGTTTAGATACGCAGTATTTT.